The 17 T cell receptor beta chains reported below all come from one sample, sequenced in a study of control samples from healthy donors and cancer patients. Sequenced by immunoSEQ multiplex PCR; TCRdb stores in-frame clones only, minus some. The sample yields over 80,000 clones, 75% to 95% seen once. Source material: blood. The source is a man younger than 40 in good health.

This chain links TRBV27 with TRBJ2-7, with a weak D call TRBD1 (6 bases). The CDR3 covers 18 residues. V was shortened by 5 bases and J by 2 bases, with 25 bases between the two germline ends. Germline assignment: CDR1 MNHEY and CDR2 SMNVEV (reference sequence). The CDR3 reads CASSPTPPGRDTTYEQYF. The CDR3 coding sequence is TGTGCCAGCAGTCCGACTCCCCCGGGCCGGGACACGACCTACGAGCAGTACTTC.

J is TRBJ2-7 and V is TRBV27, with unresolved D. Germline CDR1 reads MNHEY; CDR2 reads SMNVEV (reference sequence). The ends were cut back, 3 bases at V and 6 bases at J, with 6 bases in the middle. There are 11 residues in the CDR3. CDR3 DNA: TGTGCCAGCAGTTTCCTTTCCGAGCAGTACTTC. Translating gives CASSFLSEQYF.

The CDR3 DNA reads TGTGCCACTCGACAGGTTTACAATGAGCAGTTCTTC. Its protein is CATRQVYNEQFF. The genes are TRBV6-5 and TRBJ2-1; perhaps TRBD1 as D (6 bases). The CDR3 length is 12 residues. V dropped 10 bases and J dropped 4 bases, with 11 bases sitting between them. Looked up from germline, CDR1 is MNHEY and CDR2 is SVGAGI.

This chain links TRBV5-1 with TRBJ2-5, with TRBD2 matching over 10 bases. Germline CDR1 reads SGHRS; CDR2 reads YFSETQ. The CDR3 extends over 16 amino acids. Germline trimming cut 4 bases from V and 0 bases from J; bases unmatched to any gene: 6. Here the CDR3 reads CASSPGLANHQETQYF. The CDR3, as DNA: TGCGCCAGCAGCCCGGGACTAGCGAATCACCAAGAGACCCAGTACTTC.

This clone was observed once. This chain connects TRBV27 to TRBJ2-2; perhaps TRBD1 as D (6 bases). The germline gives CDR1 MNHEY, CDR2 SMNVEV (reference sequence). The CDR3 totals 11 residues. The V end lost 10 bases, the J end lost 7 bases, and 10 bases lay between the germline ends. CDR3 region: CATARGGELFF. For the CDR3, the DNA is TGTGCCACGGCCAGGGGCGGGGAGCTGTTTTTT.

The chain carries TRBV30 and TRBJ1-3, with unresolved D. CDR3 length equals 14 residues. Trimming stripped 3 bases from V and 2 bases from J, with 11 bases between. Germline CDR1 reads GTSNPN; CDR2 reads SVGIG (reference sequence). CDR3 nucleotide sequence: TGTGCCTGGAGGAGTGACCCAGCTGGAAACACCATATATTTT. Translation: CAWRSDPAGNTIYF.

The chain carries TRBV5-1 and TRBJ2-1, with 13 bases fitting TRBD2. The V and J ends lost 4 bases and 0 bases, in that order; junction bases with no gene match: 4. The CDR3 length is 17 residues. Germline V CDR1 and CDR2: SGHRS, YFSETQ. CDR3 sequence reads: CASSLLAGGPSYNEQFF. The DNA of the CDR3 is TGCGCCAGCAGCCTACTAGCGGGGGGGCCCTCCTACAATGAGCAGTTCTTC.

CDR3 loop: CASSQDSGQGGTGELFF. CDR3 sequence (DNA): TGCGCCAGCAGCCAAGATAGCGGGCAGGGAGGAACCGGGGAGCTGTTTTTT. J is TRBJ2-2 and V is TRBV4-1; the match to TRBD2 covers 7 bases. The CDR3 sequence is 17 residues long. CDR1 is MGHRA, CDR2 YSYEKL, per germline. Unmatched junction bases numbered 9, after V lost 0 bases and J lost 5 bases.

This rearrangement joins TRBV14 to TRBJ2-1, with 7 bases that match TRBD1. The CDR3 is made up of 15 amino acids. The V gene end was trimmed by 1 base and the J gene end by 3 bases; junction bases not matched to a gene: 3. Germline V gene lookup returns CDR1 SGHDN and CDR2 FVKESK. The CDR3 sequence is CASSQGQGYYNEQFF. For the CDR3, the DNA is TGTGCCAGCAGCCAAGGACAGGGTTACTACAATGAGCAGTTCTTC.

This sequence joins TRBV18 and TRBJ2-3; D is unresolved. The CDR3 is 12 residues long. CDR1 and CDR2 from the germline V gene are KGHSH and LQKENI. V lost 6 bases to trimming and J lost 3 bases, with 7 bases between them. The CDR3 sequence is CASSQQTDTQYF. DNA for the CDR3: TGTGCCAGCTCCCAGCAGACAGATACGCAGTATTTT.

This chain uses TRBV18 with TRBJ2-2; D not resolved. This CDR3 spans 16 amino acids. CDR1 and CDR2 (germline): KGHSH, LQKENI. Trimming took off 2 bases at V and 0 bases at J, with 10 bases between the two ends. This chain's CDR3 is CASSPYGDANTGELFF. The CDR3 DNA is TGTGCCAGCTCACCATACGGTGACGCGAACACCGGGGAGCTGTTTTTT. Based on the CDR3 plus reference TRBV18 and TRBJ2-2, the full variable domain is NAGVMQNPRHLVRRRGQEARLRCSPMKGHSHVYWYRQLPEEGLKFMVYLQKENIIDESGMPKERFSAEFPKEGPSILRIQQVVRGDSAAYFCASSPYGDANTGELFFGEGSRLTVL.

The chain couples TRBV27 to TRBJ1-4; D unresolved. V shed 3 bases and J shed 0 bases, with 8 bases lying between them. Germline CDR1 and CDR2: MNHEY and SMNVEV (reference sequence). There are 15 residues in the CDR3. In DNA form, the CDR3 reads TGTGCCAGCAGTTTGGTTCAGGCAACTAATGAAAAACTGTTTTTT. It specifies CASSLVQATNEKLFF.

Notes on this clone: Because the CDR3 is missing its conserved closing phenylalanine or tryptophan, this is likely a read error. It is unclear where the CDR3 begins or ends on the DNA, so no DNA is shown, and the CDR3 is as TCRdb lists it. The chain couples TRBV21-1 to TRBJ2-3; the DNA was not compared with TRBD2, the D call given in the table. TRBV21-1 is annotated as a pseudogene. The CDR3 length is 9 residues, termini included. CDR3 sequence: CASSKGGSD.

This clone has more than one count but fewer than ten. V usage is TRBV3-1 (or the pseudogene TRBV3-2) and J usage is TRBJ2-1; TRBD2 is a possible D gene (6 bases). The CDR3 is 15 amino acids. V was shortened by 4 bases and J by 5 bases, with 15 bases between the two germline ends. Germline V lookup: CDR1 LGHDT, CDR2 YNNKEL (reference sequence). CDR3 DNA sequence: TGTGCCAGCAGCCCCCCGGGACTTGCAAACAATGAGCAGTTCTTC. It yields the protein CASSPPGLANNEQFF.

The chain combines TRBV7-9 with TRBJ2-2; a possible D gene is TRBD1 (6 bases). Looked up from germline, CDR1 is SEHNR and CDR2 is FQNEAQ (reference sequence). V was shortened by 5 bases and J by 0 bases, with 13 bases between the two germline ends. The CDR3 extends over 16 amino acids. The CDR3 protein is CASSPPGTTNTGELFF. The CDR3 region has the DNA TGTGCCAGCAGCCCCCCCGGGACAACGAACACCGGGGAGCTGTTTTTT.

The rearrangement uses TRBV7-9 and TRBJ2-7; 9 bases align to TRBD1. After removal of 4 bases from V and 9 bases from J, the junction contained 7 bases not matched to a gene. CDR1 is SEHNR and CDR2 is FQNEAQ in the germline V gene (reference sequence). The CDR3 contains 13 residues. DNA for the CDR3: TGTGCCAGCAGCTGGGGACAGGGAGGGTGGCAGTACTTC. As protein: CASSWGQGGWQYF.

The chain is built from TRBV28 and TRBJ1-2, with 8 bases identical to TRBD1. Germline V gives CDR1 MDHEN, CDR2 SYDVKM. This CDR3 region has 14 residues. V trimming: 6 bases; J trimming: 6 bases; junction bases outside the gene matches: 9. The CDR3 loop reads CASRQSTGGDGYTF. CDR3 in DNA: TGTGCCAGCAGACAAAGTACAGGGGGGGATGGCTACACCTTC.